This entry lists 9 T cell receptor beta chains sequenced from one sample in a study of CD8 T cells in Susac syndrome. Reverse transcription of about 0.5 to 1 ug RNA was carried out with random hexamers. TCRdb passed the immunoSEQ multiplex PCR reads through MiXCR, listing each CDR3 protein once. Here the sample spans approximately 100,000 distinct CDR3 sequences, 95% to 98% being singletons. The sequenced sample was CD4+ T cells from PBMCs. These receptors were obtained from a human donor in good health.

The chain is built from TRBV18 and TRBJ1-5; D remains ambiguous. CDR1 is KGHSH and CDR2 is LQKENI in the germline V gene. The CDR3 consists of 11 residues. Between the trimmed V and J ends, which lost 9 bases and 0 bases, there was a span of 3 bases. CDR3 sequence: CASFSNQPQHF. The CDR3, as DNA: TGTGCCAGTTTTAGCAATCAGCCCCAGCATTTT.

The genes are TRBV20-1 and TRBJ1-5; a weak D match, TRBD1 (6 bases). Germline lookup yields CDR1 DFQATT and CDR2 SNEGSKA (reference sequence). The CDR3 is made up of 15 amino acids. Trimming took off 3 bases at V and 4 bases at J, with 16 bases between the two ends. The CDR3 sequence: CSASQWVGQNQPQHF. The CDR3 region has the DNA TGCAGTGCTAGCCAGTGGGTCGGACAGAATCAGCCCCAGCATTTT.

The chain links TRBV9 to TRBJ2-7; D unclear. V was cut by 3 bases and J by 1 base, with 11 bases left in between. Germline assignment: CDR1 SGDLS and CDR2 YYNGEE. The CDR3 runs 14 residues. The CDR3 reads CASSAAVVSYEQYF. The CDR3 nucleotides are TGTGCCAGCAGCGCCGCGGTAGTATCCTACGAGCAGTACTTC.

The V and J genes are TRBV5-1 and TRBJ2-7, with a tentative D call TRBD1 (6 bases). CDR1 SGHRS and CDR2 YFSETQ come from the germline V gene. The length of the CDR3 is 14 residues. V dropped 0 bases and J dropped 5 bases, with 12 bases sitting between them. CDR3 region: CASSLDTGRDEQYF. Here the CDR3 DNA reads TGCGCCAGCAGCTTGGATACAGGGCGGGACGAGCAGTACTTC. The full variable domain, completed using reference TRBV5-1 and TRBJ2-7, is KAGVTQTPRYLIKTRGQQVTLSCSPISGHRSVSWYQQTPGQGLQFLFEYFSETQRNKGNFPGRFSGRQFSNSRSEMNVSTLELGDSALYLCASSLDTGRDEQYFGPGTRLTVT.

The chain combines TRBV6-2 or TRBV6-3 with TRBJ2-1; either TRBD1 or TRBD2 may fit D (5 bases each). The CDR3 is 12 residues long. The germline V and J ends were trimmed by 4 bases and 8 bases, with 9 bases remaining between them. Germline CDR1 is MNHEY and CDR2 is SVGEGT. The CDR3 DNA is TGTGCCAGCAGTTCCCAGGGAGATGAGCAGTTCTTC. Translated: CASSSQGDEQFF.

V usage is TRBV4-1 and J usage is TRBJ2-7; D not certain. The CDR3 spans 13 residues. V was shortened by 4 bases and J by 2 bases, with 9 bases between the two germline ends. Germline values: CDR1 MGHRA, CDR2 YSYEKL. The CDR3 DNA reads TGCGCCAGCAGCCGGTCGGGCACCTACGAGCAGTACTTC. Its translation is CASSRSGTYEQYF.

DNA for the CDR3: TGTGCCAGCAGTTTACTTCTAGCGGGCACCGGGGAGCTGTTTTTT. Translating gives CASSLLLAGTGELFF. V and J are TRBV12-3 or TRBV12-4 and TRBJ2-2; 8 positions match TRBD2. Losses at the gene ends were 2 bases for V and 4 bases for J; bases not matched to a gene: 3. The CDR3 extends over 15 amino acids.

The chain recombines TRBV29-1 with TRBJ1-1, with D uncertain. Trimming stripped 2 bases from V and 1 base from J, with 11 bases between. The CDR3 totals 14 residues. Germline CDR1 reads SQVTM; CDR2 reads ANQGSEA. The CDR3 protein is CSVELKARNTEAFF. The CDR3 bases are TGCAGCGTTGAATTAAAGGCCAGGAACACTGAAGCTTTCTTT. Based on the CDR3 plus reference TRBV29-1 and TRBJ1-1, the full variable domain is SAVISQKPSRDICQRGTSLTIQCQVDSQVTMMFWYRQQPGQSLTLIATANQGSEATYESGFVIDKFPISRPNLTFSTLTVSNMSPEDSSIYLCSVELKARNTEAFFGQGTRLTVV.

The chain uses TRBV30 and TRBJ2-5; no firm D call. V was pared by 2 bases and J by 2 bases, with 6 bases between. This CDR3 contains 12 residues. The germline V gene has CDR1 GTSNPN and CDR2 SVGIG (reference sequence). The CDR3 loop is CAWSWQQETQYF. The CDR3 nucleotides read TGTGCCTGGAGTTGGCAGCAAGAGACCCAGTACTTC.